The 20 T cell receptor beta chains presented below share a single source sample, sequenced in a study of OX40 agonist ivuxolimab in advanced cancers. Library creation used the immunoSEQ multiplex PCR assay. Held by TCRdb, this immuneACCESS table contains in-frame sequences only and omits some clones. Under half of the omission traces to an unresolved V gene where checked; the cause of the rest is unknown. The sample profile shows tens of thousands of clones; less than 90% of them were found once. Of the sample, 11% to 15% falls within the top ten clones. Source: CD4+ or CD8+ T cells sorted from blood, taken in a trial of the OX40 agonist ivuxolimab. These receptors were collected from an adult with an advanced solid tumor such as melanoma, head and neck, liver or kidney cancer.

CDR3 coding DNA: TGTGCCAGCAGTGAATTCGACAGACGAGTTGATGGCTACACCTTC. Its protein is CASSEFDRRVDGYTF. This rearrangement joins TRBV6-1 to TRBJ1-2; TRBD1 is a possible D gene (5 bases). V was cut by 2 bases and J by 6 bases, with 16 bases left in between. Germline V gives CDR1 MNHNS, CDR2 SASEGT. There are 15 residues in the CDR3.

This clone was seen once. The J gene is TRBJ2-7, the V gene TRBV7-9, with D possibly being TRBD1 (6 bases). The length of the CDR3 is 16 residues. Trimming shortened V by 5 bases and J by 2 bases, and 19 bases separated the two germline ends. Looked up from germline, CDR1 is SEHNR and CDR2 is FQNEAQ (reference sequence). DNA of the CDR3: TGTGCCAGCAGCGATTCCGGGACATCGCTCGCCTACGAGCAGTACTTC. Protein: CASSDSGTSLAYEQYF.

The chain couples TRBV27 to TRBJ1-6, with D possibly TRBD1 on 5 matching bases. In germline, CDR1 is MNHEY, CDR2 SMNVEV (reference sequence). The CDR3 is 15 residues long. The V and J ends lost 4 bases and 4 bases respectively, with 11 bases between them. CDR3 protein: CASSYNQGYNSPLHF. Written as DNA, the CDR3 is TGTGCCAGCAGTTATAATCAGGGTTATAATTCACCCCTCCACTTT.

V is TRBV2 and J is TRBJ1-2, with TRBD1 as a possible D gene (6 bases). Germline CDR1 reads SNHLY; CDR2 reads FYNNEI. The CDR3 runs to 14 residues. Trimming took off 6 bases at V and 5 bases at J, with 16 bases between the two ends. CDR3 residues: CASRLGPTGYGYTF. DNA for the CDR3: TGTGCCAGCAGGCTCGGCCCCACAGGGTATGGCTACACCTTC.

This sequence joins TRBV4-3 and TRBJ1-2; the D is unclear. Germline V gives CDR1 LGHNA, CDR2 YSLEER. V lost 1 base, J lost 5 bases, and 8 bases lay in between. The CDR3 spans 13 residues. CDR3 in DNA: TGCGCCAGCAGCCAAGGGCTGGGATATGGCTACACCTTC. Amino acid sequence: CASSQGLGYGYTF.

This chain links TRBV25-1 with TRBJ1-4; 12 nucleotides align to TRBD1. The CDR3 has 18 amino acids. Germline CDR1 reads MGHDK; CDR2 reads SYGVNS. Trimming at V came to 7 bases and at J to 3 bases, leaving 12 bases not matched to a gene. DNA of the CDR3: TGTGCCAGCAAGGGACGGGACAGGGGGCATGGAGCTAATGAAAAACTGTTTTTT. This sequence encodes CASKGRDRGHGANEKLFF.

V and J are TRBV6-1 and TRBJ1-2, with D possibly being TRBD1 (5 bases). This CDR3 has 13 residues. The germline V and J ends were trimmed by 6 bases and 4 bases, with 12 bases remaining between them. The germline gives CDR1 MNHNS, CDR2 SASEGT. In DNA, the CDR3 is TGTGCCAGCAGGGGGGGACTTTTCTATGGCTACACCTTC. Its protein product is CASRGGLFYGYTF.

The J gene is TRBJ2-7, the V gene TRBV11-2; D is unclear. The CDR3 spans 14 residues. Germline V lookup: CDR1 SGHAT, CDR2 FQNNGV. The germline V and J ends were trimmed by 3 bases and 6 bases, with 15 bases remaining between them. CDR3 in DNA: TGTGCCAGCAGCTTTTCGCAGGACCTCCGCGAGCAGTACTTC. Its translation: CASSFSQDLREQYF.

The chain employs TRBV13 and TRBJ2-7, with 7 bases aligning to TRBD1. This CDR3 contains 15 residues. With 4 bases clipped from V and 7 bases from J, the junction kept 13 bases outside the gene matches. From germline, CDR1 is PRHDT and CDR2 FYEKMQ (reference sequence). The CDR3 region is CASSSGQTPTREQYF. The CDR3 DNA reads as TGTGCCAGCAGCTCGGGACAGACCCCCACGCGGGAGCAGTACTTC.

V usage is TRBV5-6 and J usage is TRBJ2-3, with D possibly TRBD2 on 6 matching bases. Looked up from germline, CDR1 is SGHDT and CDR2 is YYEEEE. V shed 3 bases and J shed 4 bases, with 6 bases lying between them. This CDR3 contains 12 residues. DNA for the CDR3: TGTGCCAGCAGCTCGGGGGCAGATACGCAGTATTTT. Translated: CASSSGADTQYF. The complete variable domain, with remaining parts taken from reference TRBV5-6 and TRBJ2-3, reads DAGVTQSPTHLIKTRGQQVTLRCSPKSGHDTVSWYQQALGQGPQFIFQYYEEEERQRGNFPDRFSGHQFPNYSSELNVNALLLGDSALYLCASSSGADTQYFGPGTRLTVL.

The rearrangement joins TRBV30 to TRBJ1-2; D is possibly TRBD1 (6 bases). V lost 2 bases and J 6 bases, leaving 13 bases between the germline ends. The CDR3 totals 13 residues. CDR1 is GTSNPN, CDR2 SVGIG, per germline (reference sequence). The CDR3 is CAWSPSNRDGYTF. The CDR3 region has the DNA TGTGCCTGGAGTCCGTCCAACAGGGATGGCTACACCTTC.

This clone was seen a single time. The rearrangement joins TRBV7-9 to TRBJ2-7; D is uncertain. The CDR3 length is 14 residues. Germline V gene sequence: CDR1 SEHNR, CDR2 FQNEAQ (reference sequence). V gave up 2 bases and J gave up 2 bases, with 10 bases separating them. The CDR3 sequence: CASSLSEQPYEQYF. CDR3 DNA sequence: TGTGCCAGCAGCTTATCGGAACAGCCCTACGAGCAGTACTTC. The full variable domain, completed using reference TRBV7-9 and TRBJ2-7, is DTGVSQNPRHKITKRGQNVTFRCDPISEHNRLYWYRQTLGQGPEFLTYFQNEAQLEKSRLLSDRFSAERPKGSFSTLEIQRTEQGDSAMYLCASSLSEQPYEQYFGPGTRLTVT.

This rearrangement joins TRBV6-1 to TRBJ2-7; TRBD1 agrees at 11 bases. The CDR3 loop spans 14 amino acids. V gave up 7 bases and J gave up 5 bases; unmatched junction bases: 7. Germline CDR1 is MNHNS and CDR2 is SASEGT. This CDR3 reads CASIPGTGGNEQYF. The CDR3 DNA reads TGTGCCAGCATACCCGGGACAGGGGGGAACGAGCAGTACTTC.

The chain links TRBV19 to TRBJ2-5, with 13 nucleotides matching TRBD2. J was trimmed by 1 base and V by 5 bases; bases with no gene match: 7. Germline values: CDR1 LNHDA, CDR2 SQIVND (reference sequence). The CDR3 has 17 amino acids. The CDR3 loop reads CASSSGLAGEFQETQYF. The CDR3 nucleotides are TGTGCCAGTAGTTCCGGACTAGCGGGGGAATTCCAAGAGACCCAGTACTTC.

The chain carries TRBV5-1 and TRBJ1-4; 10 nucleotides match TRBD1. CDR1 is SGHRS, CDR2 YFSETQ, per germline. The CDR3 is 14 amino acids. The ends lost 4 bases at V and 7 bases at J; junction bases unmatched: 4. The CDR3 here is CASSPGQGVEKLFF. The CDR3 DNA follows: TGCGCCAGCAGCCCCGGACAGGGGGTTGAAAAACTGTTTTTT.

The genes are TRBV25-1 and TRBJ1-6, with TRBD1 as a possible D gene (6 bases). CDR1 is MGHDK, CDR2 SYGVNS, per germline. The V end lost 5 bases, the J end lost 1 base, and 9 bases lay between the germline ends. This CDR3 region has 15 residues. CDR3 in DNA: TGTGCCAGCAGTCTAGGGGGGTCCTATAATTCACCCCTCCACTTT. Its translation is CASSLGGSYNSPLHF.

The chain has TRBV2 and TRBJ1-5, with 12 bases identical to TRBD1. The CDR3 totals 14 residues. Germline V gene lookup returns CDR1 SNHLY and CDR2 FYNNEI. Trimming removed 7 bases from V and 6 bases from J; junction bases left unmatched: 4. CDR3 nucleotide sequence: TGTGCCAGCACGGGACAGGGGGCTGTTCAGCCCCAGCATTTT. Translated: CASTGQGAVQPQHF.

The CDR3 nucleotides read TGTGCCAGCAGACCTACCGGGACAGGAGAGAGTGCTTTCTTT. Translated: CASRPTGTGESAFF. This chain connects TRBV6-5 to TRBJ1-1; 8 positions agree with TRBD1. The CDR3 loop spans 14 amino acids. The junction had 14 bases not matched to a gene; V was cut back by 6 bases and J by 11 bases. Germline CDR1 reads MNHEY; CDR2 reads SVGAGI.

The V gene is TRBV6-6, the J gene TRBJ1-1, with D perhaps TRBD1 (6 bases). The length of the CDR3 is 15 residues. Germline CDR1 reads MNHNY; CDR2 reads SVGAGI (reference sequence). V was cut by 0 bases and J by 3 bases, with 11 bases left in between. The CDR3 DNA reads as TGTGCCAGCAGTTACTCGAGGACAGCCGACACTGAAGCTTTCTTT. This translates into CASSYSRTADTEAFF.

The chain carries TRBV5-4 and TRBJ1-1; no clear D gene. This CDR3 is built from 13 residues. Between the trimmed V and J ends, which lost 4 bases and 4 bases, there was a span of 11 bases. From germline, CDR1 is SGHNT and CDR2 YYREEE (reference sequence). CDR3 region: CASSEGLATEAFF. The CDR3 region has the DNA TGTGCCAGCAGCGAAGGGCTTGCCACTGAAGCTTTCTTT.